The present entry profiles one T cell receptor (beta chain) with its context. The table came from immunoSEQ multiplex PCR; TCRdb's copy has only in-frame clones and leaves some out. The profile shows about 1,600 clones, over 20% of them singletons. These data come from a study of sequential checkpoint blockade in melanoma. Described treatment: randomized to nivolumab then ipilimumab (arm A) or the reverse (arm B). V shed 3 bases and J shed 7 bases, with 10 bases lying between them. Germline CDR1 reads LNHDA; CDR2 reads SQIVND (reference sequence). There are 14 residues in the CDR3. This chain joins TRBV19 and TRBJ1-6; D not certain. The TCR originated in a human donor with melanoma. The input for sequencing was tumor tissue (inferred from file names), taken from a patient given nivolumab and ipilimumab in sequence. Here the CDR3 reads CASSIAGSNSPLHF. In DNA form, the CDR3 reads TGTGCCAGTAGTATCGCCGGGTCGAATTCACCCCTCCACTTT.